Below are 19 T cell receptor beta chains sequenced from a single sample in a study of shared clonotypes between healthy human individuals. The repertoire was sequenced with immunoSEQ multiplex PCR; TCRdb's copy has only in-frame clones and lacks some. Of just over 2,000,000 clones listed, about 95% were seen once; the top ten hold 0.9% to 1.3%. CD45RO-negative, CCR7-positively selected cells formed the naive CD8 fraction, excluding terminally differentiated effector memory CD45RA+ cells. The sequenced material came from naive CD8+ T cells sorted from blood. The receptors shown here come from a man aged 18 to 29 in good health.

This sequence joins TRBV10-2 and TRBJ1-5; no firm D call. Germline CDR1 and CDR2: WSHSY and SAAADI. The V and J ends lost 0 bases and 7 bases respectively, with 7 bases between them. This CDR3 spans 13 amino acids. The CDR3 protein is CASSESNVQPQHF. The CDR3 DNA follows: TGCGCCAGCAGTGAGTCTAATGTGCAGCCCCAGCATTTT.

V gene TRBV29-1 combines with J gene TRBJ1-1, with a weak D call TRBD1 (6 bases). Trimming left V 6 bases short and J 6 bases short, with 14 bases between. The CDR3 spans 12 residues. Germline CDR1 is SQVTM and CDR2 is ANQGSEA. Here the CDR3 DNA reads TGCAGCGTCCAGGGGCCGGGGGCTGAAGCTTTCTTT. Protein product: CSVQGPGAEAFF.

The rearrangement joins TRBV6-6 to TRBJ2-1, with D unresolved. CDR3 length equals 11 residues. The germline V and J ends were trimmed by 8 bases and 7 bases, with 9 bases remaining between them. In germline, CDR1 is MNHNY, CDR2 SVGAGI (reference sequence). DNA for the CDR3: TGTGCCAGCGGGGTAGGGAATGAGCAGTTCTTC. Its translation is CASGVGNEQFF.

This sequence joins TRBV27 and TRBJ2-3; the match to TRBD1 covers 9 bases. The CDR3 is made up of 16 amino acids. V lost 3 bases, J lost 5 bases, and 9 bases stayed unmatched. From germline, CDR1 is MNHEY and CDR2 SMNVEV (reference sequence). DNA of the CDR3: TGTGCCAGCAGTTTCGTATTGACAGGGGGGATAGATACGCAGTATTTT. Translating it yields CASSFVLTGGIDTQYF.

The chain links TRBV2 to TRBJ1-2; tentative D call: TRBD1 (5 bases). V dropped 8 bases and J dropped 0 bases, with 13 bases sitting between them. The CDR3 covers 14 residues. Germline loops: CDR1 SNHLY, CDR2 FYNNEI. CDR3 in amino acids: CASLGAGANYGYTF. In DNA form, the CDR3 reads TGTGCCAGCCTTGGGGCGGGGGCTAACTATGGCTACACCTTC.

CDR3 nucleotides: TGTGCCTGGAGCGGGACACACGAGCAGTACTTC. It codes for CAWSGTHEQYF. The rearrangement joins TRBV30 to TRBJ2-7; possibly TRBD1 for D (6 bases). The V and J ends lost 3 bases and 5 bases respectively, with 8 bases between them. The CDR3 spans 11 residues. In germline, CDR1 is GTSNPN, CDR2 SVGIG (reference sequence).

The chain joins TRBV5-6 to TRBJ1-2; a possible D gene is TRBD1 (6 bases). This CDR3 comprises 14 residues. Trimming cost V 3 bases and J 6 bases, with 15 bases left between them. Germline CDR1 reads SGHDT; CDR2 reads YYEEEE. The CDR3 reads CASSSSDRIDGYTF. The CDR3 coding sequence is TGTGCCAGCAGCTCGAGCGACAGGATCGATGGCTACACCTTC.

This chain joins TRBV5-4 and TRBJ2-1; possible D gene TRBD2, 6 bases. Germline CDR1 reads SGHNT; CDR2 reads YYREEE (reference sequence). This CDR3 spans 15 amino acids. Deletions cut 4 bases from V and 6 bases from J, with 17 bases between. The CDR3 coding sequence is TGTGCCAGCAGCCAAACCGGAGGGATCCCCAATGAGCAGTTCTTC. Translating gives CASSQTGGIPNEQFF. Filled out from reference TRBV5-4 and TRBJ2-1, the complete variable domain reads ETGVTQSPTHLIKTRGQQVTLRCSSQSGHNTVSWYQQALGQGPQFIFQYYREEENGRGNFPPRFSGLQFPNYSSELNVNALELDDSALYLCASSQTGGIPNEQFFGPGTRLTVL.

V gene TRBV7-9 combines with J gene TRBJ1-1; D unclear. This CDR3 comprises 13 residues. Trimming shortened V by 5 bases and J by 8 bases, and 15 bases separated the two germline ends. The germline gives CDR1 SEHNR, CDR2 FQNEAQ (reference sequence). For the CDR3, the DNA is TGTGCCAGCAGCCCGGAAGGACTCCTAGAAGCTTTCTTT. Translation: CASSPEGLLEAFF.

This chain connects TRBV6-5 to TRBJ1-1; D remains unclear. The CDR3 consists of 13 residues. Germline-derived CDR1 and CDR2 are MNHEY and SVGAGI. V gave up 7 bases and J gave up 0 bases, with 9 bases separating them. This CDR3 is CASIGPLNTEAFF. The CDR3 DNA follows: TGTGCCAGCATCGGACCCCTGAACACTGAAGCTTTCTTT.

The chain links TRBV4-1 to TRBJ2-1; the match to TRBD2 covers 9 bases. Germline loops: CDR1 MGHRA, CDR2 YSYEKL. The J segment lost 6 bases and the V segment lost 0 bases, leaving 3 bases of the junction unmatched. The CDR3 loop spans 15 amino acids. The CDR3 sequence: CASSQELAGTNEQFF. CDR3 in DNA: TGCGCCAGCAGCCAAGAACTAGCGGGTACCAATGAGCAGTTCTTC.

The chain has TRBV2 and TRBJ2-5; the match to TRBD2 covers 8 bases. The CDR3 has 15 amino acids. J gave up 0 bases and V 6 bases, and 6 bases lay outside the gene matches. CDR1 and CDR2 (germline): SNHLY, FYNNEI. In DNA, the CDR3 is TGTGCCAGCAGCGGGGCTAGCGGGCACCAAGAGACCCAGTACTTC. It specifies CASSGASGHQETQYF.

The V and J genes are TRBV5-1 and TRBJ1-1; D remains unclear. This CDR3 comprises 16 residues. The germline CDR1 and CDR2 sequences are SGHRS and YFSETQ. V was shortened by 0 bases and J by 0 bases, with 12 bases between the two germline ends. The CDR3: CASSLEVSGMNTEAFF. Written as DNA, the CDR3 is TGCGCCAGCAGCTTGGAGGTCTCGGGGATGAACACTGAAGCTTTCTTT.

Comments on this clone: One end of the junction does not line up with germline, which may come from a read error. This chain links TRBV15 with TRBJ2-7; tentative D call: TRBD1 (6 bases). The CDR3 covers 15 residues. Germline loops: CDR1 LNHNV, CDR2 YYDKDF (reference sequence). In DNA, the CDR3 is TGTGCCGCCAGCAGAGGGGGTAGGACAGTTCAAGAGCAGTACTTC. This gives the protein CAASRGGRTVQEQYF.

The chain is built from TRBV29-1 and TRBJ1-2; 12 bases agree with TRBD1. V lost 6 bases, J lost 2 bases, and 4 bases stayed unmatched. CDR1 and CDR2 from the germline V gene are SQVTM and ANQGSEA. CDR3 size: 14 residues. CDR3 coding DNA: TGCAGCGTCCGGGACAGGGGGCAAAACTATGGCTACACCTTC. Protein sequence: CSVRDRGQNYGYTF.

The V and J genes are TRBV27 and TRBJ2-1, with 7 bases identical to TRBD1. Germline CDR1 is MNHEY and CDR2 is SMNVEV (reference sequence). The CDR3 has 14 residues. V was pared by 5 bases and J by 5 bases, with 6 bases of the junction left unmatched. CDR3 sequence reads: CASSPGTVNNEQFF. In DNA form, the CDR3 reads TGTGCCAGCAGTCCCGGGACAGTTAACAATGAGCAGTTCTTC.

The rearrangement uses TRBV6-1 and TRBJ1-6; unclear D gene. The CDR3 is made up of 14 amino acids. Germline loops: CDR1 MNHNS, CDR2 SASEGT. V lost 2 bases to trimming and J lost 9 bases, with 11 bases between them. The CDR3 protein is CASSELGLGSPLHF. The CDR3 DNA reads as TGTGCCAGCAGTGAATTAGGGTTGGGTTCACCCCTCCACTTT.

The chain is built from TRBV10-1 and TRBJ1-1; tentative D call: TRBD1 (6 bases). V gave up 9 bases and J gave up 0 bases, with 11 bases separating them. Germline-derived CDR1 and CDR2 are WNHNN and SYGVQD (reference sequence). The CDR3 extends over 13 amino acids. CDR3 nucleotide sequence: TGCGCCAGTACGGACAGCCTGAACACTGAAGCTTTCTTT. Protein product: CASTDSLNTEAFF.

The CDR3 spells CASRGVQGTYEQYF. CDR3 DNA: TGTGCCAGCAGAGGGGTCCAGGGGACCTACGAGCAGTACTTC. This chain uses TRBV19 with TRBJ2-7, with D possibly matching TRBD1 (6 bases). With 9 bases removed from V and 2 bases from J, the gap between germline ends came to 17 bases. Germline V lookup: CDR1 LNHDA, CDR2 SQIVND (reference sequence). CDR3 length: 14 residues.